The sequence of this T cell receptor (beta chain) was determined in a study of neurological immune-mediated disorders. Study-level findings and limits: Neither clinical nor MRI features were associated with the multiple sclerosis repertoire cluster.

Synthesis of cDNA was performed by 5'RACE using 10-nucleotide random UMIs. Every sequencing run generated in excess of 180 million TCR-beta sequences. These sequences covered 15-18 subjects. Via MiXCR, TCRdb re-called the 5' RACE reads, giving one row per CDR3 protein. The sample holds about 66,000 distinct CDR3 sequences; around 5.2% are singletons and the top ten take about 3%. CDR3 length: 13 residues. Trimming cost V 7 bases and J 0 bases, with 7 bases left between them. Looked up from germline, CDR1 is MNHEY and CDR2 is SVGAGI. This clonotype was counted many times. Its antigen is undetermined. The rearrangement links TRBV6-5 to TRBJ1-5; D gene uncertain. The TCR comes from a woman in her 30s with multiple sclerosis. Sequenced: PBMCs. The CDR3 spells CASKGYSNQPQHF. In DNA, the CDR3 is TGTGCCAGCAAGGGTTATAGCAATCAGCCCCAGCATTTT.